Following are 26 T cell receptor beta chains from one sample sequenced in a study of cytomegalovirus exposure and HLA in healthy donors. The assay was immunoSEQ multiplex PCR, and TCRdb's table has in-frame clones only and misses some. Of fewer than 120,000 clones listed, 88% are singletons. The sequenced sample was PBMCs. The source of these receptors is a woman younger than 45 in good health and CMV-seropositive.

This clone was seen a single time. The identical CDR3 is also encoded by other nucleotide sequences in the sample. The CDR3, as DNA: TGTGCCAGCAGCTTGGGTACAGGGTTGGAGACCCAGTACTTC. This gives the protein CASSLGTGLETQYF. The chain has TRBV5-6 and TRBJ2-5, with D perhaps matching TRBD1 (6 bases). Germline V gene lookup returns CDR1 SGHDT and CDR2 YYEEEE. The CDR3 extends over 14 amino acids. Trimming took 0 bases from V and 5 from J, leaving 11 bases between them.

The chain couples TRBV4-2 to TRBJ1-5; D remains ambiguous. The CDR3 has 13 amino acids. The V gene's germline CDR1 is LGHNA and CDR2 YNFKEQ. V dropped 3 bases and J dropped 10 bases, with 13 bases sitting between them. Written as DNA, the CDR3 is TGTGCCAGCAGCCAGCTACCGGGTGGACCCCAGCATTTT. It specifies CASSQLPGGPQHF.

The rearrangement uses TRBV27 and TRBJ2-1, with 10 nucleotides matching TRBD1. Per germline, CDR1 MNHEY and CDR2 SMNVEV (reference sequence). This CDR3 spans 18 amino acids. The junction had 20 bases not matched to a gene; V was cut back by 6 bases and J by 9 bases. CDR3 sequence: CASSPDEGALTGGLEQFF. Written as DNA, the CDR3 is TGTGCCAGCAGCCCAGACGAGGGGGCGCTGACAGGGGGCCTTGAGCAGTTCTTC.

The chain joins TRBV29-1 to TRBJ1-2; TRBD1 aligns across 8 bases. The germline CDR1 and CDR2 sequences are SQVTM and ANQGSEA. V was pared by 8 bases and J by 7 bases, with 6 bases of the junction left unmatched. CDR3 length: 11 amino acids. This chain's CDR3 is CSTGQGSGYTF. The CDR3 DNA sequence: TGCAGCACTGGACAGGGCTCTGGCTACACCTTC. The full variable domain, in which reference TRBV29-1 and TRBJ1-2 provide the parts outside the CDR3, is SAVISQKPSRDICQRGTSLTIQCQVDSQVTMMFWYRQQPGQSLTLIATANQGSEATYESGFVIDKFPISRPNLTFSTLTVSNMSPEDSSIYLCSTGQGSGYTFGSGTRLTVV.

This chain links TRBV4-2 with TRBJ1-2; unclear D gene. V was cut by 1 base and J by 3 bases, with 9 bases left in between. The CDR3 loop spans 14 amino acids. Germline V lookup: CDR1 LGHNA, CDR2 YNFKEQ. CDR3 DNA sequence: TGTGCCAGCAGCCAAGCCGCCGGGGACTATGGCTACACCTTC. Translating gives CASSQAAGDYGYTF.

The CDR3 protein is CASTISGTGGSGANVLTF. In DNA form, the CDR3 reads TGTGCCAGCACCATATCCGGGACAGGGGGCTCTGGGGCCAACGTCCTGACTTTC. The chain employs TRBV2 and TRBJ2-6; TRBD1 matches at 11 bases. CDR1 SNHLY and CDR2 FYNNEI come from the germline V gene. This CDR3 has 18 amino acids. The V segment lost 7 bases and the J segment 0 bases; nucleotides outside the gene matches: 8.

This clone is a singleton in its sample. CDR3 residues: CASSPTGADTEAFF. CDR3 coding DNA: TGTGCCAGCTCACCTACAGGGGCGGACACTGAAGCTTTCTTT. The chain has TRBV18 and TRBJ1-1; 7 nucleotides match TRBD1. V lost 3 bases, J lost 3 bases, and 4 bases stayed unmatched. Germline assignment: CDR1 KGHSH and CDR2 LQKENI. This CDR3 has 14 residues. The full variable domain, in which reference TRBV18 and TRBJ1-1 provide the parts outside the CDR3, is NAGVMQNPRHLVRRRGQEARLRCSPMKGHSHVYWYRQLPEEGLKFMVYLQKENIIDESGMPKERFSAEFPKEGPSILRIQQVVRGDSAAYFCASSPTGADTEAFFGQGTRLTVV.

The genes are TRBV30 and TRBJ1-3; D remains ambiguous. Germline V gives CDR1 GTSNPN, CDR2 SVGIG (reference sequence). CDR3 length equals 16 residues. The ends were cut back, 2 bases at V and 0 bases at J, with 14 bases in the middle. This CDR3 is CAWSSWGAVSGNTIYF. In nucleotides, the CDR3 is TGTGCCTGGAGTAGTTGGGGAGCGGTCTCTGGAAACACCATATATTTT.

The rearrangement links TRBV11-1 to TRBJ2-3; 9 bases match TRBD2. The V gene's germline CDR1 is SGHAT and CDR2 FQDESV (reference sequence). The ends lost 5 bases at V and 2 bases at J; junction bases unmatched: 8. This CDR3 comprises 16 residues. CDR3 nucleotides: TGTGCCAGCAGCCCTATGGGCGGGAGGGTCACAGATACGCAGTATTTT. Translating it yields CASSPMGGRVTDTQYF.

The chain carries TRBV25-1 and TRBJ1-1; D gene ambiguous. Looked up from germline, CDR1 is MGHDK and CDR2 is SYGVNS. Trimming took 9 bases from V and 5 from J, leaving 19 bases between them. This CDR3 has 14 residues. The CDR3 DNA is TGTGCCAGTAGCCCACAAGTCGCGGGGACTGAAGCTTTCTTT. Translated, it gives CASSPQVAGTEAFF.

The V gene is TRBV25-1, the J gene TRBJ2-7; D not certain. This CDR3 has 14 residues. V lost 4 bases and J lost 0, with 10 bases in between. Germline CDR1 is MGHDK and CDR2 is SYGVNS. The CDR3 DNA sequence: TGTGCCAGCAGTGGAGTACTAAACTCCTACGAGCAGTACTTC. Protein product: CASSGVLNSYEQYF.

This clone was observed a few times. V gene TRBV2 combines with J gene TRBJ1-6, with unresolved D. Germline CDR1 reads SNHLY; CDR2 reads FYNNEI. The CDR3 runs 13 residues. Trimming pared 3 bases from V and 5 bases from J, leaving 5 bases between. The CDR3 sequence is CASSDRHNSPLHF. The DNA for the CDR3 is TGTGCCAGCAGTGACAGGCATAATTCACCCCTCCACTTT.

CDR3 nucleotides: TGTGCCAGCAGCTTCCGCAGATACTACGAGCAGTACTTC. Protein sequence: CASSFRRYYEQYF. The chain is built from TRBV7-2 and TRBJ2-7; D not certain. Germline V lookup: CDR1 SGHTA, CDR2 FQGNSA. The CDR3 covers 13 residues. The germline V and J ends were trimmed by 3 bases and 3 bases, with 9 bases remaining between them.

J is TRBJ2-7 and V is TRBV7-2, with a possible D match to TRBD2 (6 bases). The germline V gene has CDR1 SGHTA and CDR2 FQGNSA. Trimming left V 5 bases short and J 3 bases short, with 17 bases between. This CDR3 region has 15 residues. The CDR3 loop reads CASSQAALGSYEQYF. Here the CDR3 DNA reads TGTGCCAGCAGCCAAGCGGCCCTCGGGAGCTACGAGCAGTACTTC.

This rearrangement joins TRBV15 to TRBJ2-7; 11 nucleotides align to TRBD2. The CDR3 covers 14 residues. Germline V CDR1 and CDR2: LNHNV, YYDKDF (reference sequence). V shed 3 bases and J 5 bases; nucleotides not matched to a gene: 3. The CDR3 DNA reads as TGTGCCACCAGCAGGACTAGCGGGAAGCACGAGCAGTACTTC. Protein sequence: CATSRTSGKHEQYF.

V usage is TRBV19 and J usage is TRBJ1-5; TRBD1 agrees at 7 bases. Germline V gives CDR1 LNHDA, CDR2 SQIVND (reference sequence). The CDR3 extends over 15 amino acids. Trimming cost V 6 bases and J 4 bases; bases outside gene matches: 9. The CDR3 protein is CASRLDGTVNQPQHF. The CDR3 DNA is TGTGCCAGTAGACTGGATGGGACAGTAAATCAGCCCCAGCATTTT. Full variable domain (rest looked up from reference TRBV19 and TRBJ1-5): DGGITQSPKYLFRKEGQNVTLSCEQNLNHDAMYWYRQDPGQGLRLIYYSQIVNDFQKGDIAEGYSVSREKKESFPLTVTSAQKNPTAFYLCASRLDGTVNQPQHFGDGTRLSIL.

The rearrangement uses TRBV2 and TRBJ2-3; maybe TRBD2 (6 bases). The V end lost 2 bases, the J end lost 4 bases, and 13 bases lay between the germline ends. Germline assignment: CDR1 SNHLY and CDR2 FYNNEI. The CDR3 spans 15 residues. The CDR3 nucleotides are TGTGCCAGCAGTGAAACGGGAGTGCGGGCAGATACGCAGTATTTT. Translated: CASSETGVRADTQYF.

This chain connects TRBV5-1 to TRBJ1-3, with D hard to call. The V end was cut by 0 bases, the J end by 4 bases, with 17 bases between. Germline CDR1 reads SGHRS; CDR2 reads YFSETQ. The CDR3 totals 17 residues. CDR3: CASSLDNRLPIGNTIYF. CDR3 bases: TGCGCCAGCAGCTTGGACAATCGTCTGCCGATCGGAAACACCATATATTTT.

V usage is TRBV18 and J usage is TRBJ1-1, with unresolved D. V lost 3 bases and J 2 bases, leaving 7 bases between the germline ends. Germline CDR1 is KGHSH and CDR2 is LQKENI. This CDR3 comprises 13 residues. CDR3 sequence reads: CASSPQANTEAFF. In DNA, the CDR3 is TGTGCCAGCTCACCGCAGGCTAACACTGAAGCTTTCTTT.

The chain links TRBV10-3 to TRBJ1-1, with 9 bases aligning to TRBD1. V lost 7 bases to trimming and J lost 3 bases; unmatched junction nucleotides: 3. Per the germline V gene, CDR1 is ENHRY and CDR2 is SYGVKD. CDR3 length equals 13 residues. This CDR3 reads CAINRDRDTEAFF. CDR3 nucleotides: TGTGCCATCAACCGGGACAGGGACACTGAAGCTTTCTTT.

The V call is TRBV6-6, the J call TRBJ2-3, with 10 bases matching TRBD1. This CDR3 is 16 amino acids long. CDR1 is MNHNY and CDR2 is SVGAGI in the germline V gene (reference sequence). The V segment lost 0 bases and the J segment 3 bases; nucleotides outside the gene matches: 3. CDR3 bases: TGTGCCAGCAGTTACTCGGGGGGACAGGGGACAGATACGCAGTATTTT. Translated, it gives CASSYSGGQGTDTQYF.

This clone was seen more than once but under ten times. V and J are TRBV10-3 and TRBJ2-7; D is uncertain. Trimming cost V 2 bases and J 1 base, with 6 bases left between them. CDR3 length equals 13 residues. The germline V gene has CDR1 ENHRY and CDR2 SYGVKD. The CDR3, as DNA: TGTGCCATCAGTGAGAGAGAGTCCTACGAGCAGTACTTC. It specifies CAISERESYEQYF.

The chain couples TRBV4-2 to TRBJ2-3; D is unclear. Per the germline V gene, CDR1 is LGHNA and CDR2 is YNFKEQ. CDR3 length: 15 residues. V lost 0 bases and J lost 0, with 7 bases in between. CDR3 sequence (DNA): TGTGCCAGCAGCCAAGACACTACTAGCACAGATACGCAGTATTTT. It encodes CASSQDTTSTDTQYF.

The chain links TRBV10-3 to TRBJ2-1; D is possibly TRBD2 (6 bases). This CDR3 is built from 13 residues. V dropped 4 bases and J dropped 5 bases, with 9 bases sitting between them. Looked up from germline, CDR1 is ENHRY and CDR2 is SYGVKD. The CDR3 DNA reads TGTGCCATCAGTGGGGGGGAGGACAATGAGCAGTTCTTC. Protein sequence: CAISGGEDNEQFF.

The chain combines TRBV11-1 with TRBJ2-2; D is undetermined. Per germline, CDR1 SGHAT and CDR2 FQDESV (reference sequence). CDR3 size: 14 residues. V was pared by 2 bases and J by 2 bases, with 6 bases between. CDR3 loop: CASSLYLNTGELFF. In DNA, the CDR3 is TGTGCCAGCAGCTTATACTTAAACACCGGGGAGCTGTTTTTT.

J is TRBJ2-5 and V is TRBV15; D unclear. V lost 4 bases, J lost 1 base, and 13 bases lay in between. There are 15 residues in the CDR3. Germline V CDR1 and CDR2: LNHNV, YYDKDF (reference sequence). This CDR3 reads CATSKDPQAQETQYF. The CDR3 DNA reads TGTGCCACCAGCAAGGATCCCCAGGCCCAAGAGACCCAGTACTTC.